This TCR beta chain was obtained from a study of CD8+ T cells in alopecia areata. Study-level results: Alopecia totalis/universalis scalp especially showed more expanded CD8+ clones than normal scalp. Unlike in mice, where it was clearer, TCR sharing across patients was less clear, possibly HLA-related. There were also resident alphabeta T cells of normal skin sequenced in scalp samples.

cDNA reverse transcribed from extracted RNA served as the sequencing template. Sequenced by immunoSEQ multiplex PCR; TCRdb stores in-frame clones only, minus some. The sample contains 150,000 to 200,000 clones, approximately 60% of which appear only once. Cell sorting on a FACSAria was used to separate CD4+ and CD8+ T cells from the PBMCs. About this clone itself: Its antigen is as yet unknown.

The sample taken for sequencing was CD4+ T cells sorted from blood. The sequence came from a human donor in good health.

CDR3 coding DNA: TGCAGCGTTGTTACAGGAAGCACAGATACGCAGTATTTT. Protein product: CSVVTGSTDTQYF. This chain uses TRBV29-1 with TRBJ2-3; a possible D gene is TRBD1 (5 bases). CDR3 length: 13 amino acids. Germline V gives CDR1 SQVTM, CDR2 ANQGSEA. V shed 4 bases and J shed 0 bases, with 8 bases lying between them.